This entry describes one TCR beta chain. This CDR3 contains 15 residues. V gave up 2 bases and J gave up 6 bases, with 17 bases separating them. From germline, CDR1 is MGHRA and CDR2 YSYEKL. This specimen belongs to a study of OX40 agonist ivuxolimab in advanced cancers. Assay: immunoSEQ multiplex PCR; the TCRdb copy retains only in-frame clones and omits some. The sample lists some 32,000 clones; less than 90% were seen once. The sample consisted of CD4+ or CD8+ T cells sorted from blood, taken in a trial of the OX40 agonist ivuxolimab. This sequence originates from an adult with an advanced solid tumor such as melanoma, head and neck, liver or kidney cancer. This chain links TRBV4-1 with TRBJ2-7; possible D gene TRBD2, 6 bases. The CDR3 region is CASSQLGSGPAEQYF. In DNA form, the CDR3 reads TGCGCCAGCAGCCAACTTGGTAGCGGCCCCGCCGAGCAGTACTTC.